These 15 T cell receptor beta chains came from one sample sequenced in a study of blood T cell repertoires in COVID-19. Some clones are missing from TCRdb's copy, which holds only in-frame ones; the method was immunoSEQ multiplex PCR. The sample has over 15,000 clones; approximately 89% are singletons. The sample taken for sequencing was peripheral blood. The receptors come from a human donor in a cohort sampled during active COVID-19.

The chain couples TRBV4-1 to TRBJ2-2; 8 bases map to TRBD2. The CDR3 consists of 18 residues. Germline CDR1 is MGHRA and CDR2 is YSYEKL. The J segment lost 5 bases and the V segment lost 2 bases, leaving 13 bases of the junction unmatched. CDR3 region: CASSQIGAGGRGTGELFF. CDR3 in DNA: TGCGCCAGCAGCCAAATAGGTGCGGGAGGACGAGGAACCGGGGAGCTGTTTTTT.

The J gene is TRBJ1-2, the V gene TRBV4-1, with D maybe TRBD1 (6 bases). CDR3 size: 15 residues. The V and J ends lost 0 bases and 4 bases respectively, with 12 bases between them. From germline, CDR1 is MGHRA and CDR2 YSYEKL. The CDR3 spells CASSQDPVRGYGYTF. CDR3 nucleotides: TGCGCCAGCAGCCAAGATCCGGTCAGGGGCTATGGCTACACCTTC.

The CDR3 bases are TGTGCCAGCAGCTTTCTCCCAGGGGGCGCCGGGACCAATGAGCAGTTCTTC. Translating gives CASSFLPGGAGTNEQFF. J is TRBJ2-1 and V is TRBV14, with 8 nucleotides matching TRBD1. The J segment lost 6 bases and the V segment lost 5 bases, leaving 15 bases of the junction unmatched. Germline CDR1 SGHDN, CDR2 FVKESK. The CDR3 totals 17 residues. Looking up the rest from reference TRBV14 and TRBJ2-1 gives the full variable domain: EAGVTQFPSHSVIEKGQTVTLRCDPISGHDNLYWYRRVMGKEIKFLLHFVKESKQDESGMPNNRFLAERTGGTYSTLKVQPAELEDSGVYFCASSFLPGGAGTNEQFFGPGTRLTVL.

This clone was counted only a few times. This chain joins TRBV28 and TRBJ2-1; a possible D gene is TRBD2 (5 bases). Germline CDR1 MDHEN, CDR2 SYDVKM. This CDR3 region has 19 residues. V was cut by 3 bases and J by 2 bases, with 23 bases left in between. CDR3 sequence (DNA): TGTGCCAGCAGTTTCCCCCCTGAGGCCCTGACTACCACCTACAATGAGCAGTTCTTC. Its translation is CASSFPPEALTTTYNEQFF.

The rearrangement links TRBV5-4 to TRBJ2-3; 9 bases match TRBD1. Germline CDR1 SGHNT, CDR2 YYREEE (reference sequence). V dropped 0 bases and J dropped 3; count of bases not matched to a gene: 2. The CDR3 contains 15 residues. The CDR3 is CASSLDRGRTDTQYF. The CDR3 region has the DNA TGTGCCAGCAGCTTGGACAGGGGGCGAACAGATACGCAGTATTTT.

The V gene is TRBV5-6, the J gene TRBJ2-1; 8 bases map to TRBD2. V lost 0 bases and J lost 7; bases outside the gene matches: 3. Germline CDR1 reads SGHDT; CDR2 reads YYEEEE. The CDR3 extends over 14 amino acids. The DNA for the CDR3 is TGTGCCAGCAGCTTGGGACTAGCGCAGAATGAGCAGTTCTTC. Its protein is CASSLGLAQNEQFF. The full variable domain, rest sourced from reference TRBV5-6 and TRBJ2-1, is DAGVTQSPTHLIKTRGQQVTLRCSPKSGHDTVSWYQQALGQGPQFIFQYYEEEERQRGNFPDRFSGHQFPNYSSELNVNALLLGDSALYLCASSLGLAQNEQFFGPGTRLTVL.

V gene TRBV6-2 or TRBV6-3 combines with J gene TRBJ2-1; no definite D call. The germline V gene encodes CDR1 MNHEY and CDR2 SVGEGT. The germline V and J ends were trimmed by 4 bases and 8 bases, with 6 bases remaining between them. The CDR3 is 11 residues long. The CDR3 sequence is CASSFFDEQFF. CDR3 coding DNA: TGTGCCAGCAGTTTTTTCGATGAGCAGTTCTTC.

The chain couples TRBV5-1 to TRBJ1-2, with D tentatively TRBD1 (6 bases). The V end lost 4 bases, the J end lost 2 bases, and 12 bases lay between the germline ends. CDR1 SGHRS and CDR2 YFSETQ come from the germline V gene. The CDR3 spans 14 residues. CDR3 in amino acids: CASSAYTGNYGYTF. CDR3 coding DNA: TGCGCCAGCAGCGCTTATACAGGGAACTATGGCTACACCTTC.

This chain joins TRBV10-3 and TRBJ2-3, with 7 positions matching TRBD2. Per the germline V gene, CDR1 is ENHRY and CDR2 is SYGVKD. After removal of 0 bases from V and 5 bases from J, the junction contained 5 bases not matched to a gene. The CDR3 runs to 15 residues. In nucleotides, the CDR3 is TGTGCCATCAGTGAGTCGTCAGGGAGGGGAGATACGCAGTATTTT. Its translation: CAISESSGRGDTQYF.

The CDR3 reads CASSIRTGNYEQYF. The CDR3 DNA sequence: TGCGCCAGCAGCATCCGGACAGGGAACTACGAGCAGTACTTC. The chain is built from TRBV5-1 and TRBJ2-7, with 8 bases that match TRBD1. In germline, CDR1 is SGHRS, CDR2 YFSETQ. J gave up 3 bases and V 4 bases, and 6 bases lay outside the gene matches. This CDR3 has 14 residues.

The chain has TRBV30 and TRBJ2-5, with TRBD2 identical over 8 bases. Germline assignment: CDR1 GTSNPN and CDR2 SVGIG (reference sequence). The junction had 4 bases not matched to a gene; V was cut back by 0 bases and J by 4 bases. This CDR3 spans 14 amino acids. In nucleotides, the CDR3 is TGTGCCTGGAGTGTAGGGACTAGTATAGAGACCCAGTACTTC. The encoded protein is CAWSVGTSIETQYF.

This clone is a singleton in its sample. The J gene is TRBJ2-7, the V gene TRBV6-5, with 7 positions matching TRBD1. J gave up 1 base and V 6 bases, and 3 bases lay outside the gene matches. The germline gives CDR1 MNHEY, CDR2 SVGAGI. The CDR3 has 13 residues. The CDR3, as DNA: TGTGCCAGCAGCGGGACAGTATCCTACGAGCAGTACTTC. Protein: CASSGTVSYEQYF.

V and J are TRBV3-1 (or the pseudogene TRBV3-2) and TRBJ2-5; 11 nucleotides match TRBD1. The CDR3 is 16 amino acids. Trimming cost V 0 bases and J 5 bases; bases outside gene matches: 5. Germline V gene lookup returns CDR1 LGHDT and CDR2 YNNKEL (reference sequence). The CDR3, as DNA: TGTGCCAGCAGCCAAGATAGGGGGACAGGGGGGGAGACCCAGTACTTC. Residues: CASSQDRGTGGETQYF.

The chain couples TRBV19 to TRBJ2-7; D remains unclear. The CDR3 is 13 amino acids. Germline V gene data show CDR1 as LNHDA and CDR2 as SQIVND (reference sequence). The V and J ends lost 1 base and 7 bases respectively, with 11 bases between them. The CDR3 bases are TGTGCCAGTAGTATAGGTCTCGGGTTTGAGCAGTACTTC. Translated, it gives CASSIGLGFEQYF.

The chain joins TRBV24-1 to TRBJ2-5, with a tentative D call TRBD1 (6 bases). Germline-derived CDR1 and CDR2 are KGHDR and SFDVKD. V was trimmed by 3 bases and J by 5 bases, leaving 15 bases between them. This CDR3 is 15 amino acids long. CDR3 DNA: TGTGCCACCAGTGATCCCCAGGGGCGCGGGGAGACCCAGTACTTC. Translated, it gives CATSDPQGRGETQYF.